The clone carrying this TCR beta chain has just a few counts. Antigen specificity is unknown. The data belong to a study of chemoradiotherapy in HPV16-positive cancers. The CDR3 runs to 15 residues. V dropped 4 bases and J dropped 0 bases, with 14 bases sitting between them. The V gene's germline CDR1 is SGHNT and CDR2 YYREEE (reference sequence). Here immunoSEQ multiplex PCR was the method, and the copy in TCRdb shows in-frame clones only, minus some. The top ten clones hold over 7.5% of a sample with around 14,000 clones, roughly three quarters of them seen once. Findings of the study overall: Functional assays defining HPV-specific T cells used only a couple of HPV16-positive patients. In HPV16-positive patients, HPV-responsive T-cell expansion tracked better recurrence-free survival.

Sampling took place from a patient who underwent chemoradiotherapy. The receptor was isolated from a human donor with HPV-associated anogenital cancer. The chain employs TRBV5-4 and TRBJ2-7; D ambiguous. CDR3 in DNA: TGTGCCAGCAGCCAGGCAGGCAAAAGCTCCTACGAGCAGTACTTC. Translated, it gives CASSQAGKSSYEQYF.